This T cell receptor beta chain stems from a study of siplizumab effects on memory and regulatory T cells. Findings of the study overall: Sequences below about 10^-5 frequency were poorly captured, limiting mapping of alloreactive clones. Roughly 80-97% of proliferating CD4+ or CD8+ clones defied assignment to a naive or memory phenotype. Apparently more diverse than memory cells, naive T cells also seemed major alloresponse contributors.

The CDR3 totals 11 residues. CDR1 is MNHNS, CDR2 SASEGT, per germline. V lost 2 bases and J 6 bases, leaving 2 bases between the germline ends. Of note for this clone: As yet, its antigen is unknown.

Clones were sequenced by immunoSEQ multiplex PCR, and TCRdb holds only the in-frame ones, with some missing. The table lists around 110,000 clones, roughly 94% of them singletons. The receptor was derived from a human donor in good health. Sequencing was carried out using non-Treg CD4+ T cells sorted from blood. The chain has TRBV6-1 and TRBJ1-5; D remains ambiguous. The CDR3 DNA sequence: TGTGCCAGCAGTGAAAGTCAGCCCCAGCATTTT. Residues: CASSESQPQHF.